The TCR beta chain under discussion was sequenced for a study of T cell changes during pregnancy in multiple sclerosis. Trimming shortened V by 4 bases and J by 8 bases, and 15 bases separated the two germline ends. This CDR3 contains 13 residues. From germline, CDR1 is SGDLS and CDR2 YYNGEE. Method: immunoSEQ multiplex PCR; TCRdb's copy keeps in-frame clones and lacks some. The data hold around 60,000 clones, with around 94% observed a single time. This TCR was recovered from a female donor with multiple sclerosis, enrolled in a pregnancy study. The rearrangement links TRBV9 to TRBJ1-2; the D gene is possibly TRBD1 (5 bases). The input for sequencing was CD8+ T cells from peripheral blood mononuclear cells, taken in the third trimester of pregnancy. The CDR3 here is CASSSRGVGGYTF. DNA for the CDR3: TGTGCCAGCAGCTCCCGGGGGGTGGGGGGCTACACCTTC.